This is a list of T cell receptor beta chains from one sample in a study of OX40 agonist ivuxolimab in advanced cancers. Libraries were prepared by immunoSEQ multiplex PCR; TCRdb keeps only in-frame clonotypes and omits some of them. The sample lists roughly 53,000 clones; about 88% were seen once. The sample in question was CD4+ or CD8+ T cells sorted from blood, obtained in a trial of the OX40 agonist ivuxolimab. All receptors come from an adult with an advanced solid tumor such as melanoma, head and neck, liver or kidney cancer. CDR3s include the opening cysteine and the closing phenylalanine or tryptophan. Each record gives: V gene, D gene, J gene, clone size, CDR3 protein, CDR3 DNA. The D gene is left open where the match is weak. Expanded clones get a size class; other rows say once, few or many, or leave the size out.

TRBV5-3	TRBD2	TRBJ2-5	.	CARSPTERGGRQETQYF	TGTGCCAGAAGCCCTACGGAGCGGGGGGGTAGGCAAGAGACCCAGTACTTC
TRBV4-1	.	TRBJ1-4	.	CASSQSGTSAEKLFF	TGCGCCAGCAGCCAATCGGGGACTTCGGCGGAAAAACTGTTTTTT
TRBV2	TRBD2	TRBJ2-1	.	CASSLAGGYNEQFF	TGTGCCAGCAGCCTAGCGGGGGGGTACAATGAGCAGTTCTTC
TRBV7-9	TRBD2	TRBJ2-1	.	CATRTSGNYNEQFF	TGTGCCACCCGGACTAGCGGAAACTACAATGAGCAGTTCTTC
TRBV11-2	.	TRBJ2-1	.	CASSLEGSSYNEQFF	TGTGCCAGCAGCCTTGAGGGGAGCTCCTACAATGAGCAGTTCTTC
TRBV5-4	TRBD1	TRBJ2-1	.	CASSPRGQGRQQFF	TGTGCCAGCAGCCCGAGAGGACAGGGACGTCAGCAGTTCTTC
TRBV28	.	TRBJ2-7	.	CASSKMSGEQYF	TGTGCCAGCAGTAAAATGTCTGGCGAGCAGTACTTC
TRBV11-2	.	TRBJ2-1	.	CASSFSPTPYNEQFF	TGTGCCAGCAGCTTCTCCCCAACCCCTTACAATGAGCAGTTCTTC
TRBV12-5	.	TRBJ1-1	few	CASGQNRDPERYSNTEAFF	TGTGCTAGTGGTCAAAACCGGGACCCAGAGCGGTATTCGAACACTGAAGCTTTCTTT
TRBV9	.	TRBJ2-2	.	CASSAGTTNTGELFF	TGTGCCAGCAGCGCCGGGACAACAAACACCGGGGAGCTGTTTTTT
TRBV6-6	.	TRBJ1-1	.	CASSYSSNTEAFF	TGTGCCAGCAGTTACTCCAGTAACACTGAAGCTTTCTTT
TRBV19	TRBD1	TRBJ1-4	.	CASSTGTAATNEKLFF	TGTGCCAGTAGTACGGGGACAGCTGCAACTAATGAAAAACTGTTTTTT
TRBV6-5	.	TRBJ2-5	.	CASRPVRGTQYF	TGTGCCAGCAGACCCGTTAGAGGGACCCAGTACTTC
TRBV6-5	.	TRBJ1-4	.	CASRDGVGEKLFF	TGTGCCAGCAGAGACGGCGTAGGGGAAAAACTGTTTTTT
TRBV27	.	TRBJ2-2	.	CASSFALNTGELFF	TGTGCCAGCAGTTTCGCTCTTAACACCGGGGAGCTGTTTTTT
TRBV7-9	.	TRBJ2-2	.	CASSLFTGELFF	TGTGCCAGCAGCTTATTCACCGGGGAGCTGTTTTTT
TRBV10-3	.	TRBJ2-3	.	CAISNPGDTQYF	TGTGCCATCAGCAATCCTGGGGATACGCAGTATTTT